Below are 18 T cell receptor beta chains sequenced from a single sample in a study of blood T cell repertoires in COVID-19. Assay used: immunoSEQ multiplex PCR; TCRdb lists only in-frame clones, some missing. This table has 65,000 or so clones, 87% appearing once. The sample taken for sequencing was peripheral blood. Every receptor here comes from a human donor with acute or convalescent COVID-19. The donor label of this sample is uncertain.

This clone was detected a few times. The CDR3 coding sequence is TGTGCCAGCGATCTCGGGGGACAAGAGACCCAGTACTTC. This gives the protein CASDLGGQETQYF. The chain carries TRBV2 and TRBJ2-5; weak D call: TRBD2 (6 bases). The V gene's germline CDR1 is SNHLY and CDR2 FYNNEI. The CDR3 runs 13 residues. Trimming took off 8 bases at V and 2 bases at J, with 12 bases between the two ends. The full variable domain, in which reference TRBV2 and TRBJ2-5 provide the parts outside the CDR3, is EPEVTQTPSHQVTQMGQEVILRCVPISNHLYFYWYRQILGQKVEFLVSFYNNEISEKSEIFDDQFSVERPDGSNFTLKIRSTKLEDSAMYFCASDLGGQETQYFGPGTRLLVL.

The J gene is TRBJ1-5, the V gene TRBV19, with 8 bases lining up with TRBD1. CDR1 and CDR2 (germline): LNHDA, SQIVND (reference sequence). The CDR3 runs 16 residues. V trimming: 5 bases; J trimming: 6 bases; junction bases outside the gene matches: 12. CDR3: CASSPLTGDNSQPQHF. The CDR3 nucleotides are TGTGCCAGTAGTCCCTTGACAGGGGACAACTCTCAGCCCCAGCATTTT.

This clone appeared a few times. V is TRBV6-1 and J is TRBJ2-7; weak D call: TRBD1 (5 bases). The CDR3 runs to 15 residues. V was clipped by 3 bases and J by 3 bases, with 15 bases between them. CDR1 and CDR2 from the germline V gene are MNHNS and SASEGT. In DNA, the CDR3 is TGTGCCAGCAGTGAGATCACACAGGCTTACTACGAGCAGTACTTC. This gives the protein CASSEITQAYYEQYF.

The CDR3 DNA reads as TGTGCCAGCAGTGATGGTCAGGGGAACTATGGCTACACCTTC. Translating it yields CASSDGQGNYGYTF. The rearrangement joins TRBV2 to TRBJ1-2; possible D gene TRBD1, 6 bases. Trimming took off 3 bases at V and 2 bases at J, with 10 bases between the two ends. The CDR3 is made up of 14 amino acids. Germline V CDR1 and CDR2: SNHLY, FYNNEI.

The chain combines TRBV19 with TRBJ2-1; no firm D call. Trimming took 7 bases from V and 2 from J, leaving 12 bases between them. The CDR3 runs to 14 residues. Per the germline V gene, CDR1 is LNHDA and CDR2 is SQIVND (reference sequence). CDR3: CASTRRGAYNEQFF. CDR3 nucleotide sequence: TGTGCCAGTACCAGACGCGGCGCCTACAATGAGCAGTTCTTC.

The rearrangement uses TRBV27 and TRBJ1-4; 7 bases line up with TRBD1. The CDR3 loop spans 15 amino acids. J lost 5 bases, V lost 5 bases, and 8 bases had no gene match. Germline CDR1 MNHEY, CDR2 SMNVEV (reference sequence). The CDR3: CASSPHRGGNEKLFF. CDR3 coding DNA: TGTGCCAGCAGTCCCCACAGGGGAGGCAATGAAAAACTGTTTTTT.

The V gene is TRBV19, the J gene TRBJ1-2; D might be TRBD1 (5 bases). CDR1 LNHDA and CDR2 SQIVND come from the germline V gene (reference sequence). V was cut by 2 bases and J by 8 bases, with 15 bases left in between. CDR3 length: 14 amino acids. As DNA, the CDR3 is TGTGCCAGTAGTATAACTCATGTGGGGCAAGGCTACACCTTC. As protein: CASSITHVGQGYTF.

The CDR3 nucleotides read TGTGCCACCCGGACAGGGGGCTATGGCTACACCTTC. Protein product: CATRTGGYGYTF. The gene calls are TRBV10-3 and TRBJ1-2, with 10 nucleotides matching TRBD1. Germline CDR1 is ENHRY and CDR2 is SYGVKD. The junction had 3 bases not matched to a gene; V was cut back by 10 bases and J by 4 bases. The CDR3 has 12 amino acids.

V and J are TRBV11-2 and TRBJ2-2; D unresolved. Per germline, CDR1 SGHAT and CDR2 FQNNGV. This CDR3 comprises 14 residues. V shed 2 bases and J shed 6 bases, with 10 bases lying between them. CDR3: CASSLIVVAGELFF. The CDR3 DNA sequence: TGTGCCAGCAGCTTAATCGTTGTTGCCGGGGAGCTGTTTTTT. The variable domain in full, with the rest retrieved from reference TRBV11-2 and TRBJ2-2, is EAGVAQSPRYKIIEKRQSVAFWCNPISGHATLYWYQQILGQGPKLLIQFQNNGVVDDSQLPKDRFSAERLKGVDSTLKIQPAKLEDSAVYLCASSLIVVAGELFFGEGSRLTVL.

This clone was detected only once. The V call is TRBV5-1, the J call TRBJ2-2; 8 positions agree with TRBD2. Germline V gives CDR1 SGHRS, CDR2 YFSETQ. V was clipped by 0 bases and J by 3 bases; unmatched bases: 4. The CDR3 contains 16 residues. CDR3 in amino acids: CASSLEGTRDTGELFF. In DNA form, the CDR3 reads TGCGCCAGCAGCTTGGAGGGGACTAGAGACACCGGGGAGCTGTTTTTT.

The chain recombines TRBV15 with TRBJ1-5; weak D call: TRBD1 (6 bases). In germline, CDR1 is LNHNV, CDR2 YYDKDF (reference sequence). V lost 3 bases to trimming and J lost 2 bases, with 11 bases between them. The CDR3 has 15 residues. This chain's CDR3 is CATSSLSGGNQPQHF. CDR3 bases: TGTGCCACCAGCAGCCTTTCAGGGGGCAATCAGCCCCAGCATTTT.

V usage is TRBV7-9 and J usage is TRBJ1-2; 7 bases align to TRBD1. V gave up 5 bases and J gave up 2 bases; unmatched junction bases: 2. The germline CDR1 and CDR2 sequences are SEHNR and FQNEAQ (reference sequence). The CDR3 has 13 residues. The CDR3 DNA reads TGTGCCAGCAGCACACAGGGGAACTATGGCTACACCTTC. It encodes CASSTQGNYGYTF.

This clone was recorded a few times. The chain carries TRBV19 and TRBJ1-5; 7 bases are shared with TRBD1. This CDR3 has 13 residues. J gave up 5 bases and V 4 bases, and 2 bases lay outside the gene matches. The germline V gene has CDR1 LNHDA and CDR2 SQIVND (reference sequence). The CDR3 is CASSRDRDQPQHF. In DNA form, the CDR3 reads TGTGCCAGTAGTAGAGACAGGGATCAGCCCCAGCATTTT.

This chain joins TRBV19 and TRBJ2-5; D might be TRBD2 (5 bases). Trimming pared 5 bases from V and 0 bases from J, leaving 10 bases between. Germline CDR1 is LNHDA and CDR2 is SQIVND (reference sequence). This CDR3 comprises 14 residues. DNA of the CDR3: TGTGCCAGTAGTGAGGGATCTTACCAAGAGACCCAGTACTTC. Translated, it gives CASSEGSYQETQYF. The whole variable domain, filled in from reference TRBV19 and TRBJ2-5, reads DGGITQSPKYLFRKEGQNVTLSCEQNLNHDAMYWYRQDPGQGLRLIYYSQIVNDFQKGDIAEGYSVSREKKESFPLTVTSAQKNPTAFYLCASSEGSYQETQYFGPGTRLLVL.

The CDR3 DNA sequence: TGTGCCAGCAGCCGACAGGGGGCCGGCGGCTACACCTTC. Protein: CASSRQGAGGYTF. V and J are TRBV11-1 and TRBJ1-2; 10 nucleotides agree with TRBD1. V was pared by 5 bases and J by 8 bases, with 5 bases of the junction left unmatched. The CDR3 extends over 13 amino acids. Germline CDR1 and CDR2: SGHAT and FQDESV (reference sequence).

The chain has TRBV7-9 and TRBJ2-2, with D possibly TRBD2 on 6 matching bases. The CDR3 runs to 16 residues. The germline V gene has CDR1 SEHNR and CDR2 FQNEAQ (reference sequence). V was clipped by 7 bases and J by 5 bases, with 20 bases between them. The CDR3 sequence is CASIPVGREGTGELFF. Here the CDR3 DNA reads TGTGCCAGCATCCCTGTCGGGAGAGAGGGAACCGGGGAGCTGTTTTTT. Looking up the rest from reference TRBV7-9 and TRBJ2-2 gives the full variable domain: DTGVSQNPRHKITKRGQNVTFRCDPISEHNRLYWYRQTLGQGPEFLTYFQNEAQLEKSRLLSDRFSAERPKGSFSTLEIQRTEQGDSAMYLCASIPVGREGTGELFFGEGSRLTVL.

V usage is TRBV3-1 (or the pseudogene TRBV3-2) and J usage is TRBJ1-2, with TRBD1 as a possible D gene (6 bases). CDR1 is LGHDT, CDR2 YNNKEL, per germline (reference sequence). The V and J ends lost 6 bases and 2 bases respectively, with 16 bases between them. The CDR3 totals 15 residues. This chain's CDR3 is CASRDSPRGNYGYTF. The CDR3 region has the DNA TGTGCCAGCAGAGATTCACCCAGGGGAAACTATGGCTACACCTTC.

The V gene is TRBV7-2, the J gene TRBJ2-5, with D perhaps TRBD2 (7 bases). In germline, CDR1 is SGHTA, CDR2 FQGNSA. The CDR3 sequence is 17 residues long. V lost 7 bases to trimming and J lost 4 bases, with 25 bases between them. CDR3 nucleotide sequence: TGTGCCAGCACCCACCTTGGGGGGGCCCGGGGAAGAGAGACCCAGTACTTC. Its translation: CASTHLGGARGRETQYF.